This T cell receptor (beta chain) comes out of a study of cytomegalovirus exposure and HLA in healthy donors listed by TCRdb under 2017. Regarding the research as a whole: An earlier analysis of 587 of the donors reported about 260 Gb of sequence data and roughly 120 million unique TCR beta sequences obtained from around 190 million T cells. Approximately 300 gigabases of sequencing data and some 85 million unique TCR sequences were included in an early release covering 550 to 650 HLA-typed donors. Of the approximately 400 genotyped donors, over 65% fell in the genetic ancestry cluster associated with self-reported Caucasian donors. The aim of the study was to test whether cataloging public T cell receptors could identify signatures of past pathogen exposure. Using immunosequencing, the study profiled T cell repertoires from 500 to 800 subjects and related those repertoires to cytomegalovirus serostatus. Along with the roughly 670-subject first cohort, a separate validation cohort of around 120 different subjects was used. To predict cytomegalovirus infection status, the study combined high-throughput TCR immunosequencing, statistical association of individual TCRs with disease status, and machine learning. A later analysis re-analyzed previously published TCR beta repertoires from about 600 donors and added high-resolution HLA genotyping to study TCR occurrence patterns. The later analysis used no new phenotypic data to find candidate immune exposures, relying instead on TCR beta sequences and their occurrence across donors. To decide whether each TCR beta V gene segment behaved as functional or pseudogenic, an earlier analysis of fewer than 750 of the donors relied on high-throughput TCR beta sequencing. Donor age, sex, ethnicity and CMV serostatus were compiled alongside the repertoire data. A later genetic analysis took genome-wide SNP genotypes for about 55% of the 666 donors and used that subset as a discovery cohort. All discovery cohort repertoires had been generated using a single sequencing platform. HLA typing covered class I and class II loci at four-digit resolution. Typing coverage varied by locus: about 620-630 donors for A, B, C, DRB1 and DQB1; approximately 520 for DQA1; over 600 for DPA1; roughly 450 for DPB1. Five DR-DQ haplotypes were treated as single units for association and clustering because of strong linkage in the cohort. Among 350 to 400 genotyped donors of the cohort, an average of around 240,000 unique TCR beta nucleotide sequences were sequenced per donor, about a sixth of them non-productive. The paper's findings and limits, for the study overall: An earlier analysis of approximately 600 of the donors showed that most TCR beta V segments appeared in productive rearrangements either about 87% or about 30% of the time, which broadly matched IMGT annotations. Presence/absence analyses assumed roughly uniform sequencing depth across donors, an assumption that may not hold. A total of 150 to 200 TCR beta chains were listed by the study as associated with cytomegalovirus. Immune exposure information for the cohort was limited to CMV serostatus. Across donors, most TCR sequences were observed very rarely, whereas some public TCRs were present in many individuals. Because HLA typing was missing for some donors at each locus, association tests included only the typed subset. A later analysis associated about 16,000 TCR beta sequences with specific HLA alleles at a false discovery rate of 0.05. According to a later analysis, most CMV-associated TCR beta chains appeared to be HLA-restricted, and the HLA associations seemed to be driven largely by CMV exposure. A few of the identified cytomegalovirus-associated TCR beta chains were confirmed in vitro to be specific for cytomegalovirus antigens. The earlier analysis of approximately 540 of the donors excluded approximately 17 rarely observed V segments, including chromosome 9 orphons, because counts were too low. A later genetic analysis reported fewer N-insertions in productive TCRs among donors in an Asian-associated ancestry cluster than the roughly 620-donor mean. The cohort was sequenced for TCR beta chains only, and without alpha or paired-chain data the features that could be detected were limited. Correlated functional status among segregating V segments might reflect linkage disequilibrium, but an unknown experimental factor could not be ruled out. In both the original and validation cohorts, the classifier was reported to diagnose cytomegalovirus status with high specificity and sensitivity. Strong co-occurrence of HLA alleles, especially DR and DQ, made assigning TCR associations to individual alleles difficult. A later analysis reported that several top co-occurrence clusters appeared linked to parvovirus B19, influenza, CMV and Epstein-Barr virus. In a later analysis, TCR association rates were found to vary across HLA loci, with the most associated TCRs seen for DRB1 alleles and the fewest for HLA-C alleles. In a later analysis, HLA-associated TCR beta chains showed more clonal expansion and lower generation probabilities than non-associated chains that were equally common. An association between a missense DCLRE1C variant and V-gene and J-gene trimming of TCR beta chains was found in a later genetic analysis and replicated in an independent cohort. A group of highly shared sequence variants was considered likely to be a technical artifact of the sequencing pipeline. The authors suggested that the approach could potentially be extended to other disease states and immunological phenotypes. A further reported finding was that TCR beta sequences accurately predicted the HLA-A and HLA-B alleles for most subjects in the first cohort.

Receptors were amplified or captured by the immunoSEQ multiplex PCR assay. For the multiplex PCR, a mixture combining 60 forward primers for TCR Vbeta segments and 13 reverse primers for TCR Jbeta segments was used. The CDR3 region of rearranged TCR beta genes was amplified from genomic DNA by a multiplex PCR assay. On the Illumina HiSeq System, the amplified TCR beta libraries were sequenced as 87-base-pair reads. On the authors' methods: A later analysis tallied some 79 million unique TCR beta chains across the 666 repertoires, and some 10 million of those chains were shared by two or more donors. A nearest-neighbor algorithm error-corrected the raw reads and collapsed the reads into unique sequences, merging closely related sequences to remove PCR and sequencing errors. CDR3 sequences were aligned to IMGT reference sequences to assign V, D and J gene segments. For a sequence to be retained, at least a six-nucleotide match to both a V gene segment and a J gene segment was required. Rearrangements were called productive when the CDR3 lacked stop codons and stayed in frame with V and J; all others were non-productive. CDR3 was defined by IMGT convention, running from the second conserved V-encoded cysteine to the conserved J-encoded phenylalanine. In an earlier analysis of some 550 of the donors, sequences lacking an unambiguous match to a single V gene segment were excluded. In an earlier analysis of roughly 500 of the donors, V segments were called functional above 56.7% productive rearrangements and were called segregating when the between-donor standard deviation exceeded 5%. To diagnose cytomegalovirus status from the catalog of TCR beta chain sequences, a statistical classification framework was built. A later analysis assigned V and J genes by comparing TCR nucleotide sequences with IMGT/GENE-DB human TR gene sequences. The TCRdist pipeline was used in a later analysis to assign CDR3 sequences and most-parsimonious VDJ recombination scenarios. In a later analysis, each TCR beta chain was defined by its CDR3 amino acid sequence together with its V-gene family, and reads lacking a unique V-gene family were excluded. A later analysis removed 592 highly shared, low-generation-probability nucleotide sequences to deal with suspected cross-contamination and a sequencing artifact. In a later analysis, a clonal expansion index for each public chain was calculated from normalized within-repertoire ranks of inferred template counts. Generation probabilities in a later analysis came from a VDJ recombination model fitted to out-of-frame rearrangements, and those results were checked against IGoR. In a later analysis, hypergeometric tests were used to score TCR-TCR, TCR-HLA and TCR-CMV co-occurrence, with a repertoire-size bias correction applied to TCR pairs. In a later analysis, false discovery rates were estimated by permuting HLA or CMV assignments 20 times. In a later analysis, co-occurring TCRs were grouped using DBSCAN, and TCRdist sequence similarity was added for clustering within HLA-allele-positive subsets. Repertoires with fewer than 30,000 or more than 120,000 public chains, plus five repertoires with anomalous nucleotide sharing, were excluded from co-occurrence clustering. TCRdb stores this immuneACCESS table with in-frame sequences only. Part of the clones is absent; in the studies checked, under half of the shortfall reflects unresolved V genes, and no reason is known for the rest. The V and J calls and clone size are taken from that table; D and trimming were inferred from the DNA. In all, the sample holds about 140,000 clones, and under 70% of those were seen once. Clones ranked in the top ten supply 6.5% of the sample.

The cohort comprised some 730 healthy bone marrow donors. Cohort members were all nominally healthy when sampled, although unrecorded immune exposures were likely present. The donor tested CMV seronegative and was one of the 352 seronegative cohort members. A peripheral blood sample was provided by each donor, and peripheral blood mononuclear cells were used for TCR beta sequencing. Genomic DNA was extracted from the blood cell samples with the Qiagen DNeasy Blood Extraction Kit. Remarks on this clone: Its cognate antigen has yet to be identified. No quality values exist for individual bases; no much larger clone is one base distant.

The clonotype originates from a woman aged 55-70 years in good health and CMV-seronegative. Sequenced input: PBMCs.

The CDR3 is CASSFSGATDTQYF. Read as DNA, the sequence is TGTGCCAGCAGCTTTAGCGGGGCCACAGATACGCAGTATTTT. Here the chain combines TRBV7-9 and TRBJ2-3, and 8 junction bases match TRBD2. Trimming leaves V shorter by 3 bases and J shorter by 2 bases, with the junction holding 1 base beyond the gene matches. The CDR3 covers 14 residues, taking in both the cysteine and the phenylalanine. Only the CDR3 region is kept as DNA, spanning 42 bases read in frame from base 1. The germline V gene (reference sequence) supplies CDR1 SEHNR and CDR2 FQNEAQ.